This TCR beta chain emerged from a study of blood T cell repertoires in COVID-19. Study information: Acute-phase and convalescent COVID-19 samples originated in the United States, Italy and Spain. The cDNA or gDNA used as material had been derived from T cells, B-cell-depleted T cells, or PBMCs.

Original processing notes: Amplification of reference gene primers was used by the study to estimate nucleated cell counts. This table comes from immunoSEQ multiplex PCR, and its TCRdb copy is limited to in-frame clones, with some not included. Clone size and V and J calls were adopted from that table, with D and trimming inferred from the DNA. This table has 310,000 or so clones, approximately 85% appearing once. The sample taken for sequencing was peripheral blood. The origin of this receptor is a woman aged 45-60 years with acute or convalescent COVID-19.

CDR3 region: CASSLAVYNEQFF. Written as DNA, the CDR3 is TGTGCCAGCAGTTTGGCAGTTTACAATGAGCAGTTCTTC. The gene calls are TRBV28 and TRBJ2-1; no reliable D call. The length of the CDR3 is 13 residues. Germline V gives CDR1 MDHEN, CDR2 SYDVKM. The V end lost 3 bases, the J end lost 4 bases, and 7 bases lay between the germline ends.